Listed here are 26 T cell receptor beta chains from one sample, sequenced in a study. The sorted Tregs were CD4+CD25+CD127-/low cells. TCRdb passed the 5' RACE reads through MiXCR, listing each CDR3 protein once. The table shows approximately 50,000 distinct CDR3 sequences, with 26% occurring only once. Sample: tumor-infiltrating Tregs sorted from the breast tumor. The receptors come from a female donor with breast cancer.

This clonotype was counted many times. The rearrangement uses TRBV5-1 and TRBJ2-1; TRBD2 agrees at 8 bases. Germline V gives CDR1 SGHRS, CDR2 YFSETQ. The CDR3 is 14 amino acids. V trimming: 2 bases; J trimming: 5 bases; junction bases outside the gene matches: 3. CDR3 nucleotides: TGCGCCAGCAGCTTTACGGGAGGGAACAATGAGCAGTTCTTC. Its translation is CASSFTGGNNEQFF.

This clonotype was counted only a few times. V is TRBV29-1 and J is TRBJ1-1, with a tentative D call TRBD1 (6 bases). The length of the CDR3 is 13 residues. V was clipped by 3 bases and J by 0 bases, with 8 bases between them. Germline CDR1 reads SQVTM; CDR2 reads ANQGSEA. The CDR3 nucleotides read TGCAGCGTTGAGGGACAAGTGAACACTGAAGCTTTCTTT. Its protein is CSVEGQVNTEAFF.

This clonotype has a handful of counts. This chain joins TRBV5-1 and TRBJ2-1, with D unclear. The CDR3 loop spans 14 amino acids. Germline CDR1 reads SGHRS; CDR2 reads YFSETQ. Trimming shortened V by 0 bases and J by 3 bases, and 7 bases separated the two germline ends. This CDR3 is CASSLVPSYNEQFF. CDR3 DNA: TGCGCCAGCAGCTTGGTTCCCAGCTACAATGAGCAGTTCTTC. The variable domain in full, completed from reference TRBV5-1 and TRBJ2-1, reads KAGVTQTPRYLIKTRGQQVTLSCSPISGHRSVSWYQQTPGQGLQFLFEYFSETQRNKGNFPGRFSGRQFSNSRSEMNVSTLELGDSALYLCASSLVPSYNEQFFGPGTRLTVL.

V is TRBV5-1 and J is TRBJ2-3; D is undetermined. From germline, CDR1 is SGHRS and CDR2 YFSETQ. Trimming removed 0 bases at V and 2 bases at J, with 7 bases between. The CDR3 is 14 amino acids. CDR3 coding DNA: TGCGCCAGCAGCTTGGTCACACTCACAGATACGCAGTATTTT. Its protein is CASSLVTLTDTQYF.

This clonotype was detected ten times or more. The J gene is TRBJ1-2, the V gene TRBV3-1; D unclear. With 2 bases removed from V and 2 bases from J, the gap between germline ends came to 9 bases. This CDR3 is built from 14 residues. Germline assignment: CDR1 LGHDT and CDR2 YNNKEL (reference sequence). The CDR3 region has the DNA TGTGCCAGCAGCCAATGGGTTGGAAACTATGGCTACACCTTC. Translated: CASSQWVGNYGYTF.

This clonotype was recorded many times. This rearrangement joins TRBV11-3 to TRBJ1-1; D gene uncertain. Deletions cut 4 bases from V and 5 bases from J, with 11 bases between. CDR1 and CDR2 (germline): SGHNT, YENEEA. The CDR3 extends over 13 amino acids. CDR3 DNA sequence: TGTGCCAGCAGCTGGAGTGACTCTACTGAAGCTTTCTTT. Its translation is CASSWSDSTEAFF.

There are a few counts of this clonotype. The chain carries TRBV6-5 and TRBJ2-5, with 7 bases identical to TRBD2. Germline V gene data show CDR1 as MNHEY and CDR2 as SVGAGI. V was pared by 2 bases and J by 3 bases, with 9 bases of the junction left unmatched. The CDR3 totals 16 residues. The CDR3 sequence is CASSYPSGGEEETQYF. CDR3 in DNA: TGTGCCAGCAGTTACCCTAGCGGAGGGGAGGAAGAGACCCAGTACTTC.

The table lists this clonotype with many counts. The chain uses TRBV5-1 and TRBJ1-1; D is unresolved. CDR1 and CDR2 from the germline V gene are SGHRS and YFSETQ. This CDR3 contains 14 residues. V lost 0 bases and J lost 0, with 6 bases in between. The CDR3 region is CASSLDGMNTEAFF. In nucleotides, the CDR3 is TGCGCCAGCAGCTTGGATGGAATGAACACTGAAGCTTTCTTT. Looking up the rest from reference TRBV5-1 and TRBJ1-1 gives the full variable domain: KAGVTQTPRYLIKTRGQQVTLSCSPISGHRSVSWYQQTPGQGLQFLFEYFSETQRNKGNFPGRFSGRQFSNSRSEMNVSTLELGDSALYLCASSLDGMNTEAFFGQGTRLTVV.

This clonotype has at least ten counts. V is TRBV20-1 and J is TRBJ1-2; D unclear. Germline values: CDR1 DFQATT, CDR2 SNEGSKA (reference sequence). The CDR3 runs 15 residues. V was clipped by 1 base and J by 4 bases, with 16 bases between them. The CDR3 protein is CSARGSEQPIYGYTF. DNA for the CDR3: TGCAGTGCTAGAGGTAGTGAGCAGCCCATCTATGGCTACACCTTC.

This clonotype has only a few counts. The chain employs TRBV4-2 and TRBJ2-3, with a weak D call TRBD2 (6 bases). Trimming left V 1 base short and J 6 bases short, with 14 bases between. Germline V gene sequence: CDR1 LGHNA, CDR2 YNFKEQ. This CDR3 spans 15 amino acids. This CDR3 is CASSQGTQAGDTQYF. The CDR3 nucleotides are TGTGCCAGCAGCCAAGGGACACAGGCGGGGGATACGCAGTATTTT.

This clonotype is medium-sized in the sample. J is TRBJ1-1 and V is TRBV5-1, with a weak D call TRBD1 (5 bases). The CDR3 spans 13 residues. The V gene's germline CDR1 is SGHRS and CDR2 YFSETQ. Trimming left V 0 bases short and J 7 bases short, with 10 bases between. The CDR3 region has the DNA TGCGCCAGCAGCTTGGGACAGAGAAATGAAGCTTTCTTT. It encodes CASSLGQRNEAFF. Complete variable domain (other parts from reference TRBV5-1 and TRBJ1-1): KAGVTQTPRYLIKTRGQQVTLSCSPISGHRSVSWYQQTPGQGLQFLFEYFSETQRNKGNFPGRFSGRQFSNSRSEMNVSTLELGDSALYLCASSLGQRNEAFFGQGTRLTVV.

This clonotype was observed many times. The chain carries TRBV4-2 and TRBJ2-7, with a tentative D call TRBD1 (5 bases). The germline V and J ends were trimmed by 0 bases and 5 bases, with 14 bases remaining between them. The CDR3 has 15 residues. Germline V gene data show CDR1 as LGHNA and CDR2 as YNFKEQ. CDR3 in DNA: TGTGCCAGCAGCCAAGAGGACAACTCATGGAACGAGCAGTACTTC. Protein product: CASSQEDNSWNEQYF.

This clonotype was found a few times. The CDR3 nucleotides are TGTGCCAGCAGCCCCGGGACTTGGGGAGATACGCAGTATTTT. Translated: CASSPGTWGDTQYF. J is TRBJ2-3 and V is TRBV7-3, with D maybe TRBD2 (6 bases). Trimming removed 5 bases at V and 5 bases at J, with 14 bases between. The germline V gene encodes CDR1 SGHTA and CDR2 FQGTGA. The CDR3 consists of 14 residues.

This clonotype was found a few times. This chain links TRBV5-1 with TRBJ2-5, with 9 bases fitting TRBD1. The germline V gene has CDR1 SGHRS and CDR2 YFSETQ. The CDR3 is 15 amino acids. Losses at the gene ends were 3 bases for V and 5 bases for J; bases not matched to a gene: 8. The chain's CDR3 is CASSSTPTGGETQYF. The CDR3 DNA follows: TGCGCCAGCAGCTCCACTCCGACAGGGGGTGAGACCCAGTACTTC. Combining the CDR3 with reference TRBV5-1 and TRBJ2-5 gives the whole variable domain KAGVTQTPRYLIKTRGQQVTLSCSPISGHRSVSWYQQTPGQGLQFLFEYFSETQRNKGNFPGRFSGRQFSNSRSEMNVSTLELGDSALYLCASSSTPTGGETQYFGPGTRLLVL.

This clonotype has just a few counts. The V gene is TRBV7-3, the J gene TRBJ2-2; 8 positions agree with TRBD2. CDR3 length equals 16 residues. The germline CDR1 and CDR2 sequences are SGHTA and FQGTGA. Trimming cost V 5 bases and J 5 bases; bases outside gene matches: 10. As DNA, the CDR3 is TGTGCCAGCAGCCGTTCTCCGGGACTAGAGACCGGGGAGCTGTTTTTT. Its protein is CASSRSPGLETGELFF.

The CDR3 sequence is CASRTETEQYF. CDR3 coding DNA: TGCGCCAGCAGGACGGAGACAGAGCAGTACTTC. V usage is TRBV5-1 and J usage is TRBJ2-7; D uncertain. V was pared by 5 bases and J by 7 bases, with 10 bases between. CDR3 length: 11 amino acids. CDR1 and CDR2 from the germline V gene are SGHRS and YFSETQ.

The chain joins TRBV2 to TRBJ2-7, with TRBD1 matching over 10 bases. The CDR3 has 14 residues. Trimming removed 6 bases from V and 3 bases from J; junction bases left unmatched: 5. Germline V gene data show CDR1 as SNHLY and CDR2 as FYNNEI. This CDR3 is CASRGQGNLYEQYF. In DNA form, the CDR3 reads TGTGCCAGCAGGGGACAGGGGAACCTCTACGAGCAGTACTTC.

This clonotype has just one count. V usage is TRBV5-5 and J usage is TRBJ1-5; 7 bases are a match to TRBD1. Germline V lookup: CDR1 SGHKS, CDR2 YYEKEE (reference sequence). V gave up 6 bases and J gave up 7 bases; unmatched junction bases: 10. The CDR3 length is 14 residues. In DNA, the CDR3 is TGTGCCAGCACCGTGACAGGGCAGGGGCAGCCCCAGCATTTT. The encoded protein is CASTVTGQGQPQHF. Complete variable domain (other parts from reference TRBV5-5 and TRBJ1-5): DAGVTQSPTHLIKTRGQQVTLRCSPISGHKSVSWYQQVLGQGPQFIFQYYEKEERGRGNFPDRFSARQFPNYSSELNVNALLLGDSALYLCASTVTGQGQPQHFGDGTRLSIL.

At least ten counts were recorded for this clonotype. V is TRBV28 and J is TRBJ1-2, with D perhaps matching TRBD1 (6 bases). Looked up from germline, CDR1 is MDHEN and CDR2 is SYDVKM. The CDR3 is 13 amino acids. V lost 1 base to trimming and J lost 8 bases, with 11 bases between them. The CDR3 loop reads CASSLSDSLGYTF. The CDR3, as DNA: TGTGCCAGCAGTTTATCGGACAGTCTCGGCTACACCTTC.

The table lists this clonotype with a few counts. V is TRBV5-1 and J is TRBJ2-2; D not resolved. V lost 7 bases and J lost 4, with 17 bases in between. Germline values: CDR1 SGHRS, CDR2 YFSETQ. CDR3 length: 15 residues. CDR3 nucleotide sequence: TGCGCCAGCTCCAACAACAAAGGTGGCACCGGGGAGCTGTTTTTT. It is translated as CASSNNKGGTGELFF.

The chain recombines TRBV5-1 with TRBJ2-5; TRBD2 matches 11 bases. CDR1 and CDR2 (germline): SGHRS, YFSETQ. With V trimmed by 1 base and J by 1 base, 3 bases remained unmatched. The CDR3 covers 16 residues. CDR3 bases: TGCGCCAGCAGCTTGACGGGACTAGCGGCCCAAGAGACCCAGTACTTC. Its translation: CASSLTGLAAQETQYF.

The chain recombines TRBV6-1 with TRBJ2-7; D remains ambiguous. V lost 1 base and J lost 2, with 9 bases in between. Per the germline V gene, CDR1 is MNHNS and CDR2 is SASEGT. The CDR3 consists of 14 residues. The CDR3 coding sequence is TGTGCCAGCAGTGAAGTTTGGCAGGCCTACGAGCAGTACTTC. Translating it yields CASSEVWQAYEQYF.

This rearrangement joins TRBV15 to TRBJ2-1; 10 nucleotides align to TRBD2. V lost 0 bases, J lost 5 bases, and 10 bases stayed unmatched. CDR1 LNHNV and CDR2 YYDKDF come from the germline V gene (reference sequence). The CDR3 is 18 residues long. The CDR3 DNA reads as TGTGCCACCAGCAGAGAGTACCAACGACTAGCGGGTAACAATGAGCAGTTCTTC. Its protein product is CATSREYQRLAGNNEQFF.

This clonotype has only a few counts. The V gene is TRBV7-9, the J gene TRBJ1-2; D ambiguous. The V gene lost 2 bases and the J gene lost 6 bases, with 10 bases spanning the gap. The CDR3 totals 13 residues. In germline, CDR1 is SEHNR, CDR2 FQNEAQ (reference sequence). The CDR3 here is CASSLKEVDGYTF. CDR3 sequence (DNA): TGTGCCAGCAGCTTAAAGGAGGTGGATGGCTACACCTTC.

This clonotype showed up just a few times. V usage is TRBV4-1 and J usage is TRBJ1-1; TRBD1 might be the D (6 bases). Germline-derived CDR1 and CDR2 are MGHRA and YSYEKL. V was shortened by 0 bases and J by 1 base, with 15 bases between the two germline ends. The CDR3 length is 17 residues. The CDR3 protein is CASSQDRSGAQNTEAFF. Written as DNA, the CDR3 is TGCGCCAGCAGCCAAGACCGTTCAGGGGCCCAGAACACTGAAGCTTTCTTT.

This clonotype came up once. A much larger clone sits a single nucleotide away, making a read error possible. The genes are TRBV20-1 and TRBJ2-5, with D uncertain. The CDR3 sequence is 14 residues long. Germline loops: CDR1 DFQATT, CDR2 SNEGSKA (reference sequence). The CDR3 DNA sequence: TGCGGTGCTAGAGATCGGAAGCGCGGAGAGACCCAGTACTTC. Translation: CGARDRKRGETQYF.